These T cell receptor beta chains were read from a single sample in a study of Ad26.COV2.S vaccination and SARS-CoV-2 variants. Using immunoSEQ multiplex PCR, the repertoire was profiled, and TCRdb retains in-frame clones only, with some absent. The top ten hold approximately 2.5% of the sample, which has hundreds of thousands of clones, roughly 89% seen once. The material sequenced was peripheral blood, taken in a trial of Ad26.COV2.S vaccine versus placebo. The receptors were sampled from a person aged 18-65 years who received the Ad26.COV2.S COVID-19 vaccine or a placebo. Both conserved end residues are trimmed from each CDR3. Fields, in order: V gene, CDR3 protein.

V gene: TRBV7-3
CDR3 protein: ASSLLARALAASTDTQY

V gene: TRBV6-5
CDR3 protein: ASSIRGFYNEQF

V gene: TRBV5-5
CDR3 protein: ASSPRYTMNTEAF

V gene: TRBV30
CDR3 protein: AWSYDRAQPQH

V gene: TRBV24-1
CDR3 protein: ATSEGQYGGYT

V gene: TRBV15
CDR3 protein: ATSSDGSYGYT

V gene: TRBV2
CDR3 protein: ASAWAGGEKLF

V gene: TRBV5-5
CDR3 protein: ASSWFVGDSTDTQY

V gene: TRBV15
CDR3 protein: ATSRGLGTSGSGPVDTQY

V gene: TRBV7-3
CDR3 protein: ASSLGTMTDTQY

V gene: TRBV18
CDR3 protein: ASSPPGRDTQY

V gene: TRBV28
CDR3 protein: ASSPPPRSNQPQH

V gene: TRBV7-3
CDR3 protein: ASSRDKVKQF

V gene: TRBV5-4
CDR3 protein: ASSLGTNSDTQY

V gene: TRBV6-5
CDR3 protein: ASTPAGVFDEKLF

V gene: TRBV5-5
CDR3 protein: ASSSDPGADQPQH

V gene: TRBV7-2
CDR3 protein: ASSFWMNTEAF